A single T cell receptor (beta chain) is shown here with its context. This specimen belongs to a study of blood T cell repertoires in COVID-19. Study information: Some COVID-19 samples were acute and others convalescent; all came from the United States, Italy and Spain.

The CDR3 totals 15 residues. Germline V gene data show CDR1 as SGHTA and CDR2 as FQGNSA. V was pared by 1 base and J by 3 bases, with 10 bases between. Study processing details: Nucleated cell number was recorded as an estimate derived from reference gene primer amplification. Repertoires were generated with immunoSEQ multiplex PCR, while TCRdb's copy carries only in-frame clones and drops some. V, J and clone size are those of that table, while D and trimming were read from the DNA. This repertoire shows 200,000 to 250,000 clones, approximately 83% found once; its top ten account for about 1.3%. This chain connects TRBV7-2 to TRBJ1-3; D is undetermined. The origin of this receptor is a woman in her 30s with COVID-19, enrolled during active disease. Sequencing input: peripheral blood. The CDR3 here is CASSLDPLFGNTIYF. The CDR3 coding sequence is TGTGCCAGCAGCTTAGATCCTCTTTTTGGAAACACCATATATTTT.